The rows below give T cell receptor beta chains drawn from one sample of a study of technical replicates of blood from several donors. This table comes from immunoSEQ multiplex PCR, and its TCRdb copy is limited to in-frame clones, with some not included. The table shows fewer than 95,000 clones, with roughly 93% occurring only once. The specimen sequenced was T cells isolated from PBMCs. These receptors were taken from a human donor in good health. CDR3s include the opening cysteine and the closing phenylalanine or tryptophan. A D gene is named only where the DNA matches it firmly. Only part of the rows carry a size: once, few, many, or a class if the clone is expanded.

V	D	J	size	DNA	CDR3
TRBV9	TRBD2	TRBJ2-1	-	TGTGCCAGCAGGCTCTCACCCAGCGGGATTTTTCCTGAGCAGTTCTTC	CASRLSPSGIFPEQFF
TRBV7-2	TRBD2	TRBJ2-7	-	TGTGCCAGCAGCCCTCGGGGAGCGGGAGGGTACGAGCAGTACTTC	CASSPRGAGGYEQYF
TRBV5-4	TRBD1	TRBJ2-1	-	TGTGCCAGCAGCCACGGTTCAAGACAGGGGAACAATGAGCAGTTCTTC	CASSHGSRQGNNEQFF
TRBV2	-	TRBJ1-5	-	TGTGCCAGCACCGGACATGGTCGGGTTAGCAATCAGCCCCAGCATTTT	CASTGHGRVSNQPQHF
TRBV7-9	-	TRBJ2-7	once	TGTGCCAGCAGCTTAGTAGGGGCGTCTTCATCCGAGCAGTACTTC	CASSLVGASSSEQYF
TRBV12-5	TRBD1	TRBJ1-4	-	TGTGCTAGTGGACTGGGACAGGGAAATGAAAAACTGTTTTTT	CASGLGQGNEKLFF
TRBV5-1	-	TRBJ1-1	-	TGCGCCAGCAGCCCGGGGATGGGGACACCCGAAGCTTTCTTT	CASSPGMGTPEAFF
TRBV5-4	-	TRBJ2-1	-	TGTGCCAGCAGCCCCGGGTCACGGGTGGTCCATGAGCAGTTCTTC	CASSPGSRVVHEQFF
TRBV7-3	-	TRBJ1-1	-	TGTGCCAGCAGCCCCACGGGGGGGGCTGAAGCTTTCTTT	CASSPTGGAEAFF
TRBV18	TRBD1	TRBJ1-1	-	TGTGCCAGCTCAGACAGGGCACCAGGGCCCCTGAACACTGAAGCTTTCTTT	CASSDRAPGPLNTEAFF
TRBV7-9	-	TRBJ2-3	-	TGTGCCAGCAGCTTATGGGGAGAAAACACAGATACGCAGTATTTT	CASSLWGENTDTQYF
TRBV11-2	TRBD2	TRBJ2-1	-	TGTGCCAGCAGGTTACTAGCGGATTTCTACAATGAGCAGTTCTTC	CASRLLADFYNEQFF
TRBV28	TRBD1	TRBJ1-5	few	TGTGCCAGCAGCACAACACAGGGGTATCAGCCCCAGCATTTT	CASSTTQGYQPQHF
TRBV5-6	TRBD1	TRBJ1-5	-	TGTGCCAGCAGCTCCCTGACAGGGTCCAATCAGCCCCAGCATTTT	CASSSLTGSNQPQHF
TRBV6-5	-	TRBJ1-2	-	TGTGCCAGCAGTTACGGGGGGAACTATGGCTACACCTTC	CASSYGGNYGYTF
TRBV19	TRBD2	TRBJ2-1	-	TGTGCCAGTAGTACCGCTTCCTCCGGGACTAGCGGGTTCCTAAATGAGCAGTTCTTC	CASSTASSGTSGFLNEQFF
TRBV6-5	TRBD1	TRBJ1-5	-	TGTGCCAGCAGTTACGGCCAGGGGGCCTATCAGCCCCAGCATTTT	CASSYGQGAYQPQHF
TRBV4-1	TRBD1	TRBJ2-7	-	TGCGCCAGCAGCCAGCCCGGGGGAGGACAGGGCAACGAGCAGTACTTC	CASSQPGGGQGNEQYF
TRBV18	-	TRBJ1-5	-	TGTGCCAGCTCACCAAACAATCCGTCAGAAGCAATGACTCGCAATCAGCCCCAGCATTTT	CASSPNNPSEAMTRNQPQHF
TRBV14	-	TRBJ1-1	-	TGTGCCAGCAGCCAAGGTGGGTCACAGGGCGACACTGAAGCTTTCTTT	CASSQGGSQGDTEAFF
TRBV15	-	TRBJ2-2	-	TGTGCCACCAGCAGACAGTCACAGGTTTCCGGGGAGCTGTTTTTT	CATSRQSQVSGELFF
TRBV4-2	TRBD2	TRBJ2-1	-	TGTGCCAGCAGCCAAGAGTTGAGCGGGGTAAATGAGCAGTTCTTC	CASSQELSGVNEQFF
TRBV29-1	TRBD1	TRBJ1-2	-	TGCAGCGTTGAAGTGGGGACAGGGAATAACTATGGCTACACCTTC	CSVEVGTGNNYGYTF
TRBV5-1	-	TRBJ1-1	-	TGCGCCAGCAGCTTGACGGAGACCGACACTGAAGCTTTCTTT	CASSLTETDTEAFF
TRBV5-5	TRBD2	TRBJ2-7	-	TGTGCCAGCAGCTTGGTCCGGGAGGGGGAGCAGTACTTC	CASSLVREGEQYF
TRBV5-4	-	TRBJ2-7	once	TGTGCCAGCAGCGCGAATCAGGGGATAAGGGGCGAGCAGTACTTC	CASSANQGIRGEQYF
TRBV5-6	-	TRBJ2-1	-	TGTGCCAGCAGCCCCCCGCCAGGGTACTACAATGAGCAGTTCTTC	CASSPPPGYYNEQFF
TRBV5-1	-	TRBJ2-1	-	TGCGCCAGCAGCTTGGGACAGACTTCCTACAATGAGCAGTTCTTC	CASSLGQTSYNEQFF
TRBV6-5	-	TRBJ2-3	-	TGTGCCAGCACCCGGACACACCCTAGCACAGATACGCAGTATTTT	CASTRTHPSTDTQYF
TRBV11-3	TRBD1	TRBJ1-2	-	TGTGCCAGCAGCTTAGAAAAGACAGGGGGCGACTATGGCTACACCTTC	CASSLEKTGGDYGYTF
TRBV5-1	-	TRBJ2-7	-	TGCGCCAGCGGGGGGTCTTTTAGCGAGCAGTACTTC	CASGGSFSEQYF
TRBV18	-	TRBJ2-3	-	TGTGCCAGCTCACCAAGTGGGGAGTTCACAGATACGCAGTATTTT	CASSPSGEFTDTQYF
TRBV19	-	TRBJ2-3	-	TGTGCCAGTAGTATGAGCGGAGATACGCAGTATTTT	CASSMSGDTQYF